This record covers a single T cell receptor (beta chain). The data were obtained in a study of T cells expressing NK-cell markers. TCRdb reworked the 5' RACE reads into one entry per CDR3 protein, no DNA. In total, the table holds more than 250,000 distinct CDR3 sequences. Germline lookup yields CDR1 GTSNPN and CDR2 SVGIG (reference sequence). The CDR3 sequence is 13 residues long. The sample was blood T cells: a sorted CD56 or NKG2C T cell subset, CD4+ or CD8+ T cells, or bulk PBMC T cells (not recorded which). The chain joins TRBV30 to TRBJ1-1; without DNA, the TCRdb call of TRBD1 cannot be checked. This clonotype was sampled from a man aged 18 to 29 in good health. This CDR3 reads CAWSVLGLPRAFF.